A selection of T cell receptor beta chains follows, all from one sample in a study of prognosis after radiotherapy for stage I lung cancer. TCRdb recomputed calls from the multiplex PCR reads with MiXCR, one row per CDR3 protein. The repertoire holds fewer than 14,000 distinct CDR3 sequences, with 45% to 65% as singletons. Sequenced here: PBMCs, sampled before or after stereotactic body radiation therapy (not recorded which). These receptors were taken from a donor aged 50 or older with non-small cell lung cancer. The CDR3 runs from the conserved cysteine through the conserved F or W. A D gene is named only where the DNA matches it firmly. Some rows have no size entry. The others give once, few or many, or a class for an expanded clone.

v_gene	abundance	d_gene	j_gene	CDR3aa	CDR3nt
TRBV12-3/TRBV12-4	medium-sized	TRBD1	TRBJ1-5	CASTLGGGGQPQHF	TGTGCCAGCACCCTGGGAGGGGGCGGGCAGCCCCAGCATTTT
TRBV30	.	.	TRBJ1-2	CAWRQTSRTGFGYTF	TGTGCCTGGAGGCAGACATCTCGCACAGGGTTCGGCTACACCTTC
TRBV24-1	.	.	TRBJ1-5	CATSDLGGNHPQHF	TGTGCCACCAGTGATTTAGGTGGGAATCATCCCCAGCATTTT
TRBV12-3/TRBV12-4	medium-sized	.	TRBJ2-7	CASSSMRGVGYEQYF	TGTGCCAGCAGTTCGATGAGGGGGGTGGGCTACGAGCAGTACTTC
TRBV6-1	.	.	TRBJ1-5	CASSEEAGEYSNQPQHF	TGTGCCAGCAGTGAGGAAGCCGGGGAATATAGCAATCAGCCCCAGCATTTT
TRBV6-1	medium-sized	TRBD1	TRBJ2-7	CASSTSGGASYEQYF	TGTGCCAGCAGTACTTCAGGGGGCGCCTCCTACGAGCAGTACTTC
TRBV7-9	.	.	TRBJ2-2	CASSHGANTGELFF	TGTGCCAGCAGTCACGGGGCCAACACCGGGGAGCTGTTTTTT
TRBV6-1	.	.	TRBJ1-2	CASSRQDHGYTF	TGTGCCAGCAGCAGGCAGGACCATGGCTACACCTTC
TRBV6-1	.	.	TRBJ2-7	CASSEQGWGAEEQYF	TGTGCCAGCAGTGAGCAGGGCTGGGGGGCTGAAGAGCAGTACTTC
TRBV7-2	.	TRBD1	TRBJ1-2	CASSNHGQAGYGYTF	TGTGCCAGCAGCAACCATGGACAGGCAGGCTATGGCTACACCTTC
TRBV11-2	.	TRBD1	TRBJ2-1	CASSLRPMTGDEQFF	TGTGCCAGCAGCTTACGACCCATGACAGGGGATGAGCAGTTCTTC
TRBV7-6	many	.	TRBJ1-5	CASSFYGDNQPQHF	TGTGCCAGCAGCTTTTACGGTGACAATCAGCCCCAGCATTTT
TRBV24-1	.	TRBD1	TRBJ1-2	CATWTGGYGYTF	TGTGCCACCTGGACAGGTGGCTATGGCTACACCTTC
TRBV20-1	medium-sized	.	TRBJ2-7	CSARMPESYEQYF	TGCAGTGCTAGAATGCCCGAGAGTTACGAGCAGTACTTC
TRBV2	many	.	TRBJ2-3	CASRSGGDTQYF	TGTGCCAGCAGGAGTGGGGGAGATACGCAGTATTTT
TRBV12-3/TRBV12-4	.	.	TRBJ2-7	CASSSMMGVGYEQYF	TGTGCCAGCAGTTCTATGATGGGGGTGGGCTACGAGCAGTACTTC
TRBV5-6	.	.	TRBJ2-1	CASSVALSRGFNEQFF	TGTGCCAGCAGCGTGGCCCTGAGTAGGGGTTTCAATGAGCAGTTCTTC
TRBV15	once	TRBD1	TRBJ2-2	CATREQGNARELFF	TGTGCCACCAGAGAACAGGGGAACGCCAGGGAGCTGTTTTTT
TRBV6-4	.	.	TRBJ2-2	CVSSPELLNTGELFF	TGTGTCAGCAGCCCCGAACTATTAAACACCGGGGAGCTGTTTTTT
TRBV28	once	.	TRBJ2-1	CASIGGWDNEQFF	TGTGCCAGCATAGGGGGTTGGGACAATGAGCAGTTCTTC
TRBV4-3	.	.	TRBJ2-3	CASSQSPVGTDTQYF	TGCGCCAGCAGCCAAAGCCCCGTTGGCACAGATACGCAGTATTTT
TRBV6-5	medium-sized	TRBD1	TRBJ2-7	CASSYAGTGPAYEQYF	TGTGCCAGCAGTTACGCCGGGACAGGGCCCGCCTACGAGCAGTACTTC
TRBV6-4	.	TRBD1	TRBJ1-2	CASSYDRAGRRNYVYTF	TGTGCCAGCAGTTACGACAGGGCAGGACGGAGGAACTATGTCTACACCTTC
TRBV28	medium-sized	.	TRBJ1-3	CASRTTGNTIYF	TGTGCCAGCAGAACTACTGGAAACACCATATATTTT
TRBV2	.	.	TRBJ1-2	CANSDTYYGYTF	TGTGCCAACAGTGACACCTACTATGGCTACACCTTC